This T cell receptor (beta chain) originates from a study of shared clonotypes between healthy human individuals. As originally analysed: Junction-only sequences produced by ImmunoSEQ had no quality scores, so filtering differed. Repertoires were generated with immunoSEQ multiplex PCR, while TCRdb's copy carries only in-frame clones and drops some. V and J calls and clone size come straight from that table; D and trimming were deduced from the DNA. The profile shows roughly 1,100,000 clones, about 80% of them singletons. This CDR3 comprises 13 residues. Trimming took 2 bases from V and 2 from J, leaving 4 bases between them. Germline CDR1 is LGHNA and CDR2 is YSLEER. In the case of this clone: Its target is unknown.

Whole-study results and caveats: Some naive CD4 clonotypes, about 5%, turned up in common across several donors. In general, naive subsets displayed greater estimated richness than memory subsets did.

V is TRBV4-3 and J is TRBJ1-3; the D is unclear. Sequencing was done on a sample of memory CD4+ T cells sorted from blood. Specified subset: CD45RA-negative fraction. This receptor was taken from a man aged 18 to 29 in good health. The CDR3 DNA follows: TGCGCCAGCAGCCAAACCCCTGGAAACACCATATATTTT. Translated: CASSQTPGNTIYF.